A selection of T cell receptor beta chains follows, all from one sample in a study of blood T cell repertoires in COVID-19. Some clones are missing from TCRdb's copy, which holds only in-frame ones; the method was immunoSEQ multiplex PCR. The sample includes about 120,000 clones, approximately 81% of them seen just once. Sequencing was done on a sample of peripheral blood. All receptors derive from a man aged 35 to 55 with active or convalescent COVID-19. Each CDR3 is given with its conserved first and last residue. Each record gives: D gene, J gene, V gene, clone size, CDR3 protein, CDR3 DNA. The D gene is left open where the match is weak. Clone size is stated in some rows and not others, as once, few, many or a class when expanded.

D gene: -
J gene: TRBJ2-2
V gene: TRBV5-1
clone size: -
CDR3 protein: CASSPSGVNTGELFF
CDR3 DNA: TGCGCCAGCAGCCCGTCAGGGGTCAACACCGGGGAGCTGTTTTTT

D gene: -
J gene: TRBJ1-1
V gene: TRBV19
clone size: -
CDR3 protein: CATRTVNTEAFF
CDR3 DNA: TGTGCCACCCGAACAGTGAACACTGAAGCTTTCTTT

D gene: -
J gene: TRBJ1-1
V gene: TRBV19
clone size: -
CDR3 protein: CASSSGQPVMNTEAFF
CDR3 DNA: TGTGCCAGTAGTTCCGGACAGCCCGTCATGAACACTGAAGCTTTCTTT

D gene: -
J gene: TRBJ2-7
V gene: TRBV24-1
clone size: -
CDR3 protein: CATSDPGRSSYEQYF
CDR3 DNA: TGTGCCACCAGTGATCCTGGCCGGAGCTCCTACGAGCAGTACTTC

D gene: TRBD2
J gene: TRBJ2-1
V gene: TRBV6-4
clone size: -
CDR3 protein: CASSQRTSGTGEQFF
CDR3 DNA: TGTGCCAGCAGTCAGCGGACTAGCGGAACAGGTGAGCAGTTCTTC

D gene: TRBD1
J gene: TRBJ1-2
V gene: TRBV30
clone size: -
CDR3 protein: CAWSGPRTGPNYGYTF
CDR3 DNA: TGTGCCTGGAGTGGGCCCCGGACAGGACCTAACTATGGCTACACCTTC

D gene: TRBD2
J gene: TRBJ2-3
V gene: TRBV7-9
clone size: -
CDR3 protein: CASSLVLADTDTQYF
CDR3 DNA: TGTGCCAGCAGCTTAGTACTAGCGGACACAGATACGCAGTATTTT

D gene: -
J gene: TRBJ1-2
V gene: TRBV12-3/TRBV12-4
clone size: once
CDR3 protein: CASNGGAFYGYTF
CDR3 DNA: TGTGCCAGCAATGGGGGGGCATTCTATGGCTACACCTTC

D gene: TRBD2
J gene: TRBJ2-1
V gene: TRBV6-2/TRBV6-3
clone size: -
CDR3 protein: CASSSSGEQFF
CDR3 DNA: TGTGCCAGCAGTTCTAGCGGGGAGCAGTTCTTC

D gene: TRBD2
J gene: TRBJ2-7
V gene: TRBV3-1/TRBV3-2
clone size: -
CDR3 protein: CASSRLAGDEQYF
CDR3 DNA: TGTGCCAGCAGCCGACTAGCGGGAGACGAGCAGTACTTC

D gene: TRBD1
J gene: TRBJ1-6
V gene: TRBV18
clone size: -
CDR3 protein: CASSPQGQYGSPLHF
CDR3 DNA: TGTGCCAGCTCACCCCAGGGACAGTACGGTTCACCCCTCCACTTT

D gene: -
J gene: TRBJ2-2
V gene: TRBV7-6
clone size: few
CDR3 protein: CASSLVSDTGELFF
CDR3 DNA: TGTGCCAGCAGCTTAGTCTCAGACACCGGGGAGCTGTTTTTT

D gene: -
J gene: TRBJ2-6
V gene: TRBV19
clone size: few
CDR3 protein: CATLGGTAGANVLTF
CDR3 DNA: TGTGCCACCTTGGGGGGAACCGCTGGGGCCAACGTCCTGACTTTC

D gene: TRBD1
J gene: TRBJ2-5
V gene: TRBV24-1
clone size: -
CDR3 protein: CATSDLRGTGTQYF
CDR3 DNA: TGTGCCACCAGTGATCTCAGGGGGACGGGGACCCAGTACTTC

D gene: TRBD1
J gene: TRBJ2-5
V gene: TRBV18
clone size: -
CDR3 protein: CASSTRGTGKETQYF
CDR3 DNA: TGTGCCAGCTCAACTCGGGGGACAGGGAAAGAGACCCAGTACTTC

D gene: -
J gene: TRBJ2-2
V gene: TRBV3-1/TRBV3-2
clone size: -
CDR3 protein: CASSHGMGDGELFF
CDR3 DNA: TGTGCCAGCAGCCACGGGATGGGTGACGGGGAGCTGTTTTTT

D gene: -
J gene: TRBJ1-4
V gene: TRBV5-8
clone size: once
CDR3 protein: CASSLLEKLFF
CDR3 DNA: TGTGCCAGCAGCTTGTTAGAAAAACTGTTTTTT

D gene: TRBD1
J gene: TRBJ1-4
V gene: TRBV11-2
clone size: -
CDR3 protein: CASSWDRAATNEKLFF
CDR3 DNA: TGTGCCAGCAGCTGGGACAGAGCTGCAACTAATGAAAAACTGTTTTTT

D gene: -
J gene: TRBJ2-7
V gene: TRBV7-9
clone size: -
CDR3 protein: CASSYRVFEQYF
CDR3 DNA: TGTGCCAGCAGCTACAGGGTTTTCGAGCAGTACTTC

D gene: -
J gene: TRBJ1-1
V gene: TRBV5-4
clone size: -
CDR3 protein: CASSLRESEAFF
CDR3 DNA: TGTGCCAGCAGCTTGAGGGAGAGTGAAGCTTTCTTT

D gene: TRBD2
J gene: TRBJ2-7
V gene: TRBV30
clone size: -
CDR3 protein: CAWSVRGGEMDF
CDR3 DNA: TGTGCCTGGAGTGTACGTGGGGGGGAAATGGACTTC

D gene: TRBD1
J gene: TRBJ1-6
V gene: TRBV7-3
clone size: -
CDR3 protein: CASSYAGTGDALHF
CDR3 DNA: TGTGCCAGCAGCTACGCTGGGACAGGGGATGCCCTCCACTTT

D gene: -
J gene: TRBJ1-1
V gene: TRBV14
clone size: -
CDR3 protein: CASSLGQFAEAFF
CDR3 DNA: TGTGCCAGCAGCCTAGGACAGTTCGCTGAAGCTTTCTTT

D gene: TRBD1
J gene: TRBJ1-1
V gene: TRBV7-9
clone size: -
CDR3 protein: CASTLGEDRGLWGEAFF
CDR3 DNA: TGTGCCAGCACCCTCGGGGAGGACAGGGGGCTTTGGGGTGAAGCTTTCTTT

D gene: -
J gene: TRBJ2-7
V gene: TRBV6-1
clone size: -
CDR3 protein: CASSEAGTSEQYF
CDR3 DNA: TGTGCCAGCAGTGAAGCGGGAACTAGCGAGCAGTACTTC

D gene: TRBD2
J gene: TRBJ2-2
V gene: TRBV6-1
clone size: -
CDR3 protein: CASSEGGGAGELFF
CDR3 DNA: TGTGCCAGCAGTGAAGGCGGGGGGGCCGGGGAGCTGTTTTTT

D gene: TRBD2
J gene: TRBJ2-3
V gene: TRBV2
clone size: -
CDR3 protein: CASRERGAVRDTQYF
CDR3 DNA: TGTGCCAGCAGGGAGCGGGGGGCGGTGAGAGATACGCAGTATTTT

D gene: -
J gene: TRBJ2-7
V gene: TRBV12-3/TRBV12-4
clone size: -
CDR3 protein: CASSLGPEQYF
CDR3 DNA: TGTGCCAGCAGTTTGGGCCCCGAGCAGTACTTC

D gene: -
J gene: TRBJ1-2
V gene: TRBV28
clone size: -
CDR3 protein: CASSLSRTAFYGYTF
CDR3 DNA: TGTGCCAGCAGTCTAAGTAGGACAGCCTTCTATGGCTACACCTTC

D gene: TRBD1
J gene: TRBJ1-2
V gene: TRBV5-1
clone size: -
CDR3 protein: CASSLPLPQGRDGYTF
CDR3 DNA: TGCGCCAGCAGCTTGCCCCTACCACAGGGGCGGGATGGCTACACCTTC

D gene: TRBD1
J gene: TRBJ2-2
V gene: TRBV29-1
clone size: once
CDR3 protein: CSVELQDRGSGELFF
CDR3 DNA: TGCAGCGTTGAACTCCAGGACAGGGGAAGCGGGGAGCTGTTTTTT